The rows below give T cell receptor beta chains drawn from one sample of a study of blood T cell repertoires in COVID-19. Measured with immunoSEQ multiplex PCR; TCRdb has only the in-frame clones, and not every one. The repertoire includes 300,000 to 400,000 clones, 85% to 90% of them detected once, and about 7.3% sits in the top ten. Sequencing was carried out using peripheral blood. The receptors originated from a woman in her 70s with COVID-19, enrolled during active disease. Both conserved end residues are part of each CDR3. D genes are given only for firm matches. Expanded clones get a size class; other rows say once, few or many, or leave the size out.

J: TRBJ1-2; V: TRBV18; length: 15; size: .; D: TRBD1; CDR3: CASSPSGTGSWGYTF; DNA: TGTGCCAGCTCACCATCCGGGACAGGGAGTTGGGGCTACACCTTC
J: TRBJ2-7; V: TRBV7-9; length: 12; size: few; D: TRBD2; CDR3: CASSFELAKQYF; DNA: TGTGCCAGCAGCTTCGAACTAGCGAAGCAGTACTTC
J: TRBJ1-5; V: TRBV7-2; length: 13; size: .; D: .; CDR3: CASSLRGNQPQHF; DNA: TGTGCCAGCAGCTTAAGGGGGAATCAGCCCCAGCATTTT
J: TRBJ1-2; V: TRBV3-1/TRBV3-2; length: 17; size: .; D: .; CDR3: CASSQPVGLGGVKGYTF; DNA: TGTGCCAGCAGCCAGCCTGTGGGGCTAGGGGGGGTTAAAGGCTACACCTTC
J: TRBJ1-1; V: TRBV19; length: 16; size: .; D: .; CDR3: CASRGGNGPVNTEAFF; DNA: TGTGCCAGTAGGGGAGGCAACGGTCCGGTGAACACTGAAGCTTTCTTT
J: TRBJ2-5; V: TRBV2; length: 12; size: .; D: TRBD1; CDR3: CASGDRGETQYF; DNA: TGTGCCAGCGGGGACAGGGGTGAGACCCAGTACTTC
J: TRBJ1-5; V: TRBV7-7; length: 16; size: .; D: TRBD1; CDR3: CASSFSTGRSNQPQHF; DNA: TGTGCCAGCAGCTTTTCGACAGGGAGGAGCAATCAGCCCCAGCATTTT
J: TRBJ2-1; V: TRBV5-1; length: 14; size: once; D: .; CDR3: CASSLGVTHNEQFF; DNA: TGCGCCAGCAGCTTGGGGGTGACTCACAATGAGCAGTTCTTC
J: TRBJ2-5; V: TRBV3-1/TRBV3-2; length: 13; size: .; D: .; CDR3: CASSQGGAGAQYF; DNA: TGTGCCAGCAGCCAAGGGGGGGCGGGGGCCCAGTACTTC
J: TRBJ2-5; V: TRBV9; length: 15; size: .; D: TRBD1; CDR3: CASSVGTGLQETQYF; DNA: TGTGCCAGCAGCGTAGGGACAGGACTCCAAGAGACCCAGTACTTC